This is a list of T cell receptor beta chains from one sample in a study of vaccination effects on CD4 cells after COVID-19. Profiled with immunoSEQ multiplex PCR; TCRdb holds only in-frame clones, not every one. This sample has roughly 70,000 clones; 74% occur once, and the top ten carry about 1.6%. These receptors' targets are unknown. The source was CD4+ T cells from PBMCs cultured with HCoV-229E spike peptides, collected after COVID-19 vaccination. These receptors came from a human donor who received a COVID-19 vaccine. Each CDR3 is given with its conserved first and last residue. The D gene is left open where the match is weak. Part of the rows lack a size; the others show once, few, many or a class for expanded clones.

DNA	CDR3	J	V	D	size
TGTGCCAGTATTAACAGGAATTTCCCTGAAGCTTTCTTT	CASINRNFPEAFF	TRBJ1-1	TRBV19	NA	NA
TGTGCCAGCAGCTTCATGGGGGGAGAGACCCAGTACTTC	CASSFMGGETQYF	TRBJ2-5	TRBV7-9	NA	NA
TGTGCCAGCCCTACCATGGGGACAGCGAGCACAGATACGCAGTATTTT	CASPTMGTASTDTQYF	TRBJ2-3	TRBV5-8	TRBD1	few
TGCGCCAGCAGTACCGGGACATCCGAGCAAAAAGAGACCCAGTACTTC	CASSTGTSEQKETQYF	TRBJ2-5	TRBV10-1	NA	few
TGTGCCAGCAGCCGGACAGGGTGGGGAGAGACCCAGTACTTC	CASSRTGWGETQYF	TRBJ2-5	TRBV3-1/TRBV3-2	TRBD1	NA
TGTGCTAGTGGATTGACGGCTTTCTTT	CASGLTAFF	TRBJ1-1	TRBV12-5	NA	few
TGTGCCAGCAGCTCCCGCGGGGAGCTGTTTTTT	CASSSRGELFF	TRBJ2-2	TRBV7-2	NA	NA
TGCGCCAGCAGCTGGGAGGTTTCGGGACAGGGGGCTCGGGGCTACACCTTC	CASSWEVSGQGARGYTF	TRBJ1-2	TRBV5-1	TRBD1	few
TGCGCCAGCAGCAACCAGCGGTCTGGGGCCAACGTCCTGACTTTC	CASSNQRSGANVLTF	TRBJ2-6	TRBV5-1	NA	NA
TGCGCCAGCAGCTTGGAAGGACAGGGCCCTGGAAACACCATATATTTT	CASSLEGQGPGNTIYF	TRBJ1-3	TRBV5-1	TRBD1	once
TGTGCCAGCAGCGTAGGGGACAGGGGTGCCTATAATTCACCCCTCCACTTT	CASSVGDRGAYNSPLHF	TRBJ1-6	TRBV9	TRBD1	NA
TGCGCCAGCAGCCGGGACCGGGGGGTCGTGGTCGAGACCCAGTACTTC	CASSRDRGVVVETQYF	TRBJ2-5	TRBV5-1	TRBD2	NA
TGTGCCAGCAGATTGACAGTGAACTATGGCTACACCTTC	CASRLTVNYGYTF	TRBJ1-2	TRBV7-2	NA	NA
TGTGCCAGCAGTTTTGGGACTAGCGCGGGCTCGAGCGAGACCCAGTACTTC	CASSFGTSAGSSETQYF	TRBJ2-5	TRBV27	TRBD2	NA
TGTGCCAGCAGTGAAGGCATCATCTCCTACAATGAGCAGTTCTTC	CASSEGIISYNEQFF	TRBJ2-1	TRBV2	NA	NA
TGTGCCAGTAGTTGGAGTCCTGGAGACATTCAGTACTTC	CASSWSPGDIQYF	TRBJ2-4	TRBV19	NA	NA
TGTGCCACCAGTGATTCACGGACAAGCCGTTCGACCCAGTACTTC	CATSDSRTSRSTQYF	TRBJ2-5	TRBV24-1	NA	once
TGCGCCAGCAGTCCGCAAGCGAATCCTTCCGGCGGTGAGCAGTTCTTC	CASSPQANPSGGEQFF	TRBJ2-1	TRBV5-1	NA	NA
TGTGCCAGCAGTGTATACAGGGGGCGGGGGAACACTGAAGCTTTCTTT	CASSVYRGRGNTEAFF	TRBJ1-1	TRBV6-1	TRBD1	NA
TGTGCCAGTAGTATAAGGGTAGGGGACTCTGGGGCCAACGTCCTGACTTTC	CASSIRVGDSGANVLTF	TRBJ2-6	TRBV19	NA	NA
TGTGCCCCCTCTCGGGGTAGGTTTAACACAGATACGCAGTATTTT	CAPSRGRFNTDTQYF	TRBJ2-3	TRBV19	NA	NA
TGTGCCAGCAGAGTAGGGGGAAATCAGCCCCAGCATTTT	CASRVGGNQPQHF	TRBJ1-5	TRBV12-3/TRBV12-4	NA	NA
TGTGCCAGCAGACAGGGGAGCGGAAACACCATATATTTT	CASRQGSGNTIYF	TRBJ1-3	TRBV27	TRBD1	NA
TGCGCCAGCAGCGGGCAAAAGAGCTCCTACAATGAGCAGTTCTTC	CASSGQKSSYNEQFF	TRBJ2-1	TRBV4-3	NA	NA
TGTGCCAGCAGCTTGGGCGCCGGGGTCAATCAGCCCCAGCATTTT	CASSLGAGVNQPQHF	TRBJ1-5	TRBV7-2	NA	NA
TGCGCCAGCAGCTTGGGACAGGGGGCGGAGGAAAAACTGTTTTTT	CASSLGQGAEEKLFF	TRBJ1-4	TRBV5-1	TRBD1	NA
TGTGCCACCAGGGCCGGGACAGGGTCCTACAATGAGCAGTTCTTC	CATRAGTGSYNEQFF	TRBJ2-1	TRBV24-1	TRBD1	NA
TGTGCCAGCAGCCAGCAGACAGGGTATCCCCTCCACTTT	CASSQQTGYPLHF	TRBJ1-6	TRBV14	TRBD1	NA
TGTGCCAGCAGCTTGTCGGGGTTTCAAGAGACCCAGTACTTC	CASSLSGFQETQYF	TRBJ2-5	TRBV11-2	NA	once
TGTGCCAGCTCACCGTACAGGGGAGAGACTGAAGCTTTCTTT	CASSPYRGETEAFF	TRBJ1-1	TRBV18	TRBD1	once
TGTGCCAGCAGCTTGGGGCCTAGCGGGGGGCAAGAGACCCAGTACTTC	CASSLGPSGGQETQYF	TRBJ2-5	TRBV5-8	TRBD2	NA
TGTGCCTGGAGGGCGGCCAGGGGGAATGAAAAACTGTTTTTT	CAWRAARGNEKLFF	TRBJ1-4	TRBV30	TRBD1	NA
TGTGCCAGCAGCTTGCGGCAGTTCGCGAACACCGGGGAGCTGTTTTTT	CASSLRQFANTGELFF	TRBJ2-2	TRBV5-5	NA	NA
TGTGCCAGCAGTGGGCTCCTCAGGGGGAGCTCCTACAATGAGCAGTTCTTC	CASSGLLRGSSYNEQFF	TRBJ2-1	TRBV25-1	TRBD1	NA
TGTGCCAGCAGACGGGGAGGCACTGAAGCTTTCTTT	CASRRGGTEAFF	TRBJ1-1	TRBV12-3/TRBV12-4	NA	NA
TGTGCCAGCAGTTTGGACAGGGGAAGCAATCAGCCCCAGCATTTT	CASSLDRGSNQPQHF	TRBJ1-5	TRBV6-5	TRBD1	NA
TGTGCCAGCAGCCCGGGGGCCGGGGAGACCCAGTACTTC	CASSPGAGETQYF	TRBJ2-5	TRBV7-2	NA	NA
TGTGCCAGCTCACGGGACAGGGGCGGTGGCAATCAGCCCCAGCATTTT	CASSRDRGGGNQPQHF	TRBJ1-5	TRBV18	TRBD1	NA
TGTGCCAGCGCCCTCCGGACAGGGGCCTACAATGAGCAGTTCTTC	CASALRTGAYNEQFF	TRBJ2-1	TRBV7-3	TRBD1	few
TGTGCCAGTAGAAGAAAAGGGGACTACAATGAGCAGTTCTTC	CASRRKGDYNEQFF	TRBJ2-1	TRBV19	NA	once
TGTGCCAGCAGTTCGGAGAGGGCGTTGGCAGAACTACAAGAGACCCAGTACTTC	CASSSERALAELQETQYF	TRBJ2-5	TRBV2	NA	NA
TGTGCCAGCAGTCGGACTAGCGGGGCGGATACGCAGTATTTT	CASSRTSGADTQYF	TRBJ2-3	TRBV2	TRBD2	few
TGTGCCAGCAGTTTGGGCACTAACACTGAAGCTTTCTTT	CASSLGTNTEAFF	TRBJ1-1	TRBV6-6	NA	NA
TGTGCCAGCAGCTTAGTTATACCCGGACAGCGCGCCGGGGAGCTGTTTTTT	CASSLVIPGQRAGELFF	TRBJ2-2	TRBV7-2	NA	NA
TGTGCCAGCAGCCTCCGGGGGGGCTTACCCCTCCACTTT	CASSLRGGLPLHF	TRBJ1-6	TRBV14	NA	NA
TGTGCCAGCAGCTTTAGCGGGGGGGTTGCAGATACGCAGTATTTT	CASSFSGGVADTQYF	TRBJ2-3	TRBV7-2	TRBD2	NA
TGTGCCAGCAGCCATAGTAGGCTTAACACCGGGGAGCTGTTTTTT	CASSHSRLNTGELFF	TRBJ2-2	TRBV14	NA	NA
TGTGCCAGCAGTTTACCGGGATCCCACTCTGGGGCCAACGTCCTGACTTTC	CASSLPGSHSGANVLTF	TRBJ2-6	TRBV28	NA	NA
TGCGCCAGCAGTCGGGGTGTGACAATTAGCACAGATACGCAGTATTTT	CASSRGVTISTDTQYF	TRBJ2-3	TRBV5-1	NA	NA
TGTGCCAGCACCGGGACAGTGAACACCGGGGAGCTGTTTTTT	CASTGTVNTGELFF	TRBJ2-2	TRBV5-5	TRBD1	NA